This TCR beta chain was sequenced for a study of CD8+ T cells in alopecia areata. Study-level findings and limits: Clonality exceeded that of normal scalp in lesional scalp, most notably in alopecia totalis/universalis. Mice showed clearer TCR sharing than patients did, a gap that was possibly HLA-related.

V was trimmed by 0 bases and J by 11 bases, leaving 17 bases between them. The V gene's germline CDR1 is KGHSH and CDR2 LQKENI. There are 16 residues in the CDR3. Worth noting for this clone: Antigen: not known.

Once RNA had been extracted, it was reverse transcribed into cDNA to act as the sequencing template. The assay was immunoSEQ multiplex PCR, and TCRdb's table has in-frame clones only and misses some. The sample yields thousands of clones, 71% seen once. The V and J genes are TRBV18 and TRBJ1-6; possible D gene TRBD1, 6 bases. The clonotype comes from a human donor in good health. The sample was skin. CDR3: CASSPPSRGLGAPLHF. DNA of the CDR3: TGTGCCAGCTCACCACCGTCCAGGGGTCTAGGAGCACCCCTCCACTTT.